One T cell receptor (beta chain) is described in this entry. The antigen remains unidentified. This record comes from a study of CD8+ T cells in alopecia areata. Whole-study findings and limits: Among patients, TCR sharing was less clear than in mice, a difference possibly due in part to HLA diversity in the patient population.

The sequencing template was cDNA reverse transcribed from extracted RNA. The data were produced by immunoSEQ multiplex PCR, yet TCRdb's version contains in-frame clones alone and is incomplete. The sample holds more than 200,000 clones, roughly 40% seen once. Treatment defined: oral pan-JAK inhibitor, 5-10 mg twice daily. Germline CDR1 is SEHNR and CDR2 is FQNEAQ (reference sequence). J was trimmed by 4 bases and V by 5 bases; bases with no gene match: 12. CDR3 length equals 17 residues. The receptor comes from a human donor with alopecia areata. The source material was CD4+ T cells sorted from blood, sampled at roughly week 36, from a patient treated with tofacitinib. The chain is built from TRBV7-9 and TRBJ2-5; 11 bases align to TRBD2. The DNA of the CDR3 is TGTGCCAGCAGCCGTGGGACTAGCGGAGGGGGCCCAGAGACCCAGTACTTC. Its protein product is CASSRGTSGGGPETQYF.